This T cell receptor beta chain originates from a study of CD8 T cells in ankylosing spondylitis. For this clonotype: What it recognizes is unknown.

There are 14 residues in the CDR3. Germline V gene data show CDR1 as LNHNV and CDR2 as YYDKDF (reference sequence). Trimming removed 0 bases at V and 5 bases at J, with 10 bases between. Study findings and constraints: Ankylosing spondylitis blood appeared to be characterized by a TCR beta motif of under ten highly homologous variants. Disease-associated clones were CD8+ and fairly uncommon in peripheral blood.

Libraries of TCR beta came from quantitative 5'-RACE with molecular barcodes. TCRdb ran MiXCR on the 5' RACE reads and lists one entry per CDR3 protein. Altogether over 450,000 distinct CDR3 sequences are present, roughly 13% being singletons, with the ten largest covering around 7%. Source material: blood, either unsorted or a sorted T cell fraction (not recorded which). The sequence was collected from a male donor with ankylosing spondylitis. The chain employs TRBV15 and TRBJ1-1, with no clear D. The CDR3, as DNA: TGTGCCACCAGCAGAGATCGGGCTGGGACTGAAGCTTTCTTT. It encodes CATSRDRAGTEAFF.